These T cell receptor beta chains were read from a single sample in a study of cytomegalovirus exposure and HLA in healthy donors. Profiled with immunoSEQ multiplex PCR; TCRdb holds only in-frame clones, not every one. The sample lists around 99,000 clones; around 70% were seen once. The specimen sequenced was PBMCs. All receptors derive from a woman in her seventies in good health and CMV-seropositive. Each CDR3 is given with its conserved first and last residue. A D gene is named only where the DNA matches it firmly. Not all rows give a size; the values are once, few, many and, for expanded clones, a class.

V gene	D gene	J gene	clone size	CDR3 DNA	CDR3 protein
TRBV29-1	NA	TRBJ1-2	few	TGCAGCGTTGAAACGAACAAGGCAAACTATGGCTACACCTCGGATGGCTACACCTTC	CSVETNKANYGYTSDGYTF
TRBV5-1	TRBD2	TRBJ2-2	NA	TGCGCCAGCAGCTTAACTAGCGGAAGAGACACCGGGGAGCTGTTTTTT	CASSLTSGRDTGELFF
TRBV19	TRBD1	TRBJ2-4	NA	TGTGCCAGTAGTACCCAGGGGGCAATGGGCAAAAACATTCAGTACTTC	CASSTQGAMGKNIQYF
TRBV4-2	TRBD2	TRBJ2-7	once	TGTGCCAGCAGCCAAGACGCGCGAGCGGGGGGGATCAACTCCTACGAGCAGTACTTC	CASSQDARAGGINSYEQYF
TRBV30	NA	TRBJ2-7	NA	TGTGCCTGGAGTGTCAATGTCGGGGGCTACGAGCAGTACTTC	CAWSVNVGGYEQYF
TRBV10-3	NA	TRBJ2-3	NA	TGTGCCATCCGGGACTCAGGCACAGATACGCAGTATTTT	CAIRDSGTDTQYF
TRBV5-6	NA	TRBJ2-7	NA	TGTGCCAGCAGCTTACAGATGAAAAGCTACGAGCAGTACTTC	CASSLQMKSYEQYF
TRBV7-8	NA	TRBJ1-1	NA	TGTGCCAGCAGCTCGAACCATGCCGGGGTTAACACTGAAGCTTTCTTT	CASSSNHAGVNTEAFF
TRBV25-1	NA	TRBJ2-3	few	TGTGCCAGCAGTGATCATAGGGGGGGAAGAGATACGCAGTATTTT	CASSDHRGGRDTQYF
TRBV10-3	NA	TRBJ2-7	NA	TGTGCCATCCGGGGGCCCGCAGGGGGTGGCGAGCAGTATTTC	CAIRGPAGGGEQYF
TRBV5-6	NA	TRBJ1-1	few	TGTGCCAGCATCAAACTCGGTAACACTGAAGCTTTCTTT	CASIKLGNTEAFF
TRBV4-3	TRBD2	TRBJ2-2	NA	TGCGCCAGCAGCCAAGTTTCGGGCGGGGGGGGTTACACCGGGGAGCTGTTTTTT	CASSQVSGGGGYTGELFF
TRBV10-3	TRBD1	TRBJ2-3	NA	TGTGCCATTGCCGAAATGGGACAGGGGGCACCTGATACGCAGTATTTT	CAIAEMGQGAPDTQYF
TRBV19	NA	TRBJ2-2	few	TGTGCCAGTAGTAAATGGACAGAGATCACCGGGGAGCTGTTTTTT	CASSKWTEITGELFF
TRBV30	NA	TRBJ1-4	NA	TGTGCCTGGAGTGTAGACAGTGGATATGAAAAACTGTTTTTT	CAWSVDSGYEKLFF
TRBV7-2	NA	TRBJ2-7	NA	TGTGCCAGCAGCCACGGGGTCAACGAGCAGTACTTC	CASSHGVNEQYF
TRBV4-1	NA	TRBJ2-7	few	TGCGCCAGCAGCCAAGAGCAACAGGGTCCCTACGAGCAGTACTTC	CASSQEQQGPYEQYF
TRBV6-1	TRBD1	TRBJ2-5	NA	TGTGCCAGCAGTGGAGGGACAGGGGGCAAAGTGACCCAGTACTTC	CASSGGTGGKVTQYF
TRBV10-3	NA	TRBJ2-5	NA	TGTGCCATTTGGGGCGGCGGGGCCTCCGGGGAGACCCAGTACTTC	CAIWGGGASGETQYF
TRBV10-3	TRBD1	TRBJ1-2	few	TGTGCCATCAGTGACCTCCATCGGGGACAGGGGGCGATTGGCTACACCTTC	CAISDLHRGQGAIGYTF
TRBV2	NA	TRBJ1-1	NA	TGTGCCAGCAGTCCGTTTGGGGCCACTGAAGCTTTCTTT	CASSPFGATEAFF
TRBV4-1	NA	TRBJ2-5	NA	TGCGCCAGCAGCCAGACTAGGTCAGGTGGAGAGACCCAGTACTTC	CASSQTRSGGETQYF
TRBV2	NA	TRBJ1-2	few	TGTGCCAGCAGTCCTCAGAATTTGTCTGGCTACACCTTC	CASSPQNLSGYTF
TRBV5-1	TRBD2	TRBJ2-3	once	TGCGCCAGCAGCTTCGGACTAGCGAGCACAGATACGCAGTATTTT	CASSFGLASTDTQYF
TRBV7-2	NA	TRBJ2-2	NA	TGTGCCAGCAGCCGACAGATGAACACCGGGGAGCTGTTTTTT	CASSRQMNTGELFF
TRBV30	TRBD1	TRBJ1-5	NA	TGTGCCTGGGGACAGGGGGGCAATCAGCCCCAGCATTTT	CAWGQGGNQPQHF
TRBV7-2	NA	TRBJ2-2	few	TGTGCCAGCAGCTCGGCCAGGGGAGACACCGGGGAGCTGTTTTTT	CASSSARGDTGELFF
TRBV6-5	TRBD2	TRBJ2-1	NA	TGTGCCACCCGGACTAGCGGGGGCTACAATGAGCAGTTCTTC	CATRTSGGYNEQFF
TRBV30	TRBD1	TRBJ1-4	NA	TGTGCCTGGAGTGTACAGGGGGGGACGGGTGGAAAACTGTTTTTT	CAWSVQGGTGGKLFF
TRBV7-2	TRBD2	TRBJ2-1	NA	TGTGCCAGCAGTCCACTAGCGGGGGCTTACAATGAGCAGTTCTTC	CASSPLAGAYNEQFF
TRBV6-5	TRBD1	TRBJ1-4	NA	TGTGCCAGCAGCCGACAGGGACTGCTGGAAAAACTGTTTTTT	CASSRQGLLEKLFF
TRBV6-6	TRBD1	TRBJ1-5	NA	TGTGCCAGCAGCCGTGACAGGGTCTTAAATCAGCCCCAGCATTTT	CASSRDRVLNQPQHF
TRBV11-3	NA	TRBJ2-2	once	TGTGCCAGCAGCTCCGCCATAGCCGGGGAGCTGTTTTTT	CASSSAIAGELFF
TRBV5-4	TRBD2	TRBJ2-5	medium-sized	TGTGCCAGCAGCTCGGGTGAGAGCGGGGTTGAAGAGACCCAGTACTTC	CASSSGESGVEETQYF
TRBV7-9	TRBD1	TRBJ1-4	NA	TGTGCCAGCAGCTTAGCGGCTACAGGGGGCAATGAAAAACTGTTTTTT	CASSLAATGGNEKLFF
TRBV7-9	TRBD1	TRBJ2-5	NA	TGTGCCAGCAGCTTAGCGTGGACAGGCGAGACCCAGTACTTC	CASSLAWTGETQYF
TRBV29-1	TRBD2	TRBJ2-5	few	TGCAGCGTTGACGGCGGGGGGGCCGGAGAGACCCAGTACTTC	CSVDGGGAGETQYF
TRBV16	NA	TRBJ1-4	few	TGTGCCAGCAGCCAGCAACAGTTTAATGAAAAACTGTTTTTT	CASSQQQFNEKLFF
TRBV6-1	NA	TRBJ1-1	NA	TGTGCCAGCAGTGAACACTGGAACACTGAAGCTTTCTTT	CASSEHWNTEAFF
TRBV30	NA	TRBJ2-5	NA	TGTGCCTGGAGTGTACTGTCGGCGGCCCAGTACTTC	CAWSVLSAAQYF
TRBV5-1	TRBD1	TRBJ1-1	NA	TGCGCCAGCAGCTTGGAGGGACAGGGGGCGCTGAACACTGAAGCTTTCTTT	CASSLEGQGALNTEAFF
TRBV6-1	TRBD1	TRBJ1-5	NA	TGTGCCAGCAGTGAAGGACAGGGATGGGACAATCAGCCCCAGCATTTT	CASSEGQGWDNQPQHF
TRBV5-1	NA	TRBJ1-4	NA	TGCGCCAGCAGCCCGGTAGGGGGATTGGGGGAAAAACTGTTTTTT	CASSPVGGLGEKLFF
TRBV6-1	TRBD2	TRBJ2-1	NA	TGTGCCAGCAGTGGGGGGACTAAGAGCTCCTACAATGAGCAGTTCTTC	CASSGGTKSSYNEQFF
TRBV2	TRBD2	TRBJ2-1	NA	TGTGCCAGCAGCAAGGGACTAGACTACAATGAGCAGTTCTTC	CASSKGLDYNEQFF